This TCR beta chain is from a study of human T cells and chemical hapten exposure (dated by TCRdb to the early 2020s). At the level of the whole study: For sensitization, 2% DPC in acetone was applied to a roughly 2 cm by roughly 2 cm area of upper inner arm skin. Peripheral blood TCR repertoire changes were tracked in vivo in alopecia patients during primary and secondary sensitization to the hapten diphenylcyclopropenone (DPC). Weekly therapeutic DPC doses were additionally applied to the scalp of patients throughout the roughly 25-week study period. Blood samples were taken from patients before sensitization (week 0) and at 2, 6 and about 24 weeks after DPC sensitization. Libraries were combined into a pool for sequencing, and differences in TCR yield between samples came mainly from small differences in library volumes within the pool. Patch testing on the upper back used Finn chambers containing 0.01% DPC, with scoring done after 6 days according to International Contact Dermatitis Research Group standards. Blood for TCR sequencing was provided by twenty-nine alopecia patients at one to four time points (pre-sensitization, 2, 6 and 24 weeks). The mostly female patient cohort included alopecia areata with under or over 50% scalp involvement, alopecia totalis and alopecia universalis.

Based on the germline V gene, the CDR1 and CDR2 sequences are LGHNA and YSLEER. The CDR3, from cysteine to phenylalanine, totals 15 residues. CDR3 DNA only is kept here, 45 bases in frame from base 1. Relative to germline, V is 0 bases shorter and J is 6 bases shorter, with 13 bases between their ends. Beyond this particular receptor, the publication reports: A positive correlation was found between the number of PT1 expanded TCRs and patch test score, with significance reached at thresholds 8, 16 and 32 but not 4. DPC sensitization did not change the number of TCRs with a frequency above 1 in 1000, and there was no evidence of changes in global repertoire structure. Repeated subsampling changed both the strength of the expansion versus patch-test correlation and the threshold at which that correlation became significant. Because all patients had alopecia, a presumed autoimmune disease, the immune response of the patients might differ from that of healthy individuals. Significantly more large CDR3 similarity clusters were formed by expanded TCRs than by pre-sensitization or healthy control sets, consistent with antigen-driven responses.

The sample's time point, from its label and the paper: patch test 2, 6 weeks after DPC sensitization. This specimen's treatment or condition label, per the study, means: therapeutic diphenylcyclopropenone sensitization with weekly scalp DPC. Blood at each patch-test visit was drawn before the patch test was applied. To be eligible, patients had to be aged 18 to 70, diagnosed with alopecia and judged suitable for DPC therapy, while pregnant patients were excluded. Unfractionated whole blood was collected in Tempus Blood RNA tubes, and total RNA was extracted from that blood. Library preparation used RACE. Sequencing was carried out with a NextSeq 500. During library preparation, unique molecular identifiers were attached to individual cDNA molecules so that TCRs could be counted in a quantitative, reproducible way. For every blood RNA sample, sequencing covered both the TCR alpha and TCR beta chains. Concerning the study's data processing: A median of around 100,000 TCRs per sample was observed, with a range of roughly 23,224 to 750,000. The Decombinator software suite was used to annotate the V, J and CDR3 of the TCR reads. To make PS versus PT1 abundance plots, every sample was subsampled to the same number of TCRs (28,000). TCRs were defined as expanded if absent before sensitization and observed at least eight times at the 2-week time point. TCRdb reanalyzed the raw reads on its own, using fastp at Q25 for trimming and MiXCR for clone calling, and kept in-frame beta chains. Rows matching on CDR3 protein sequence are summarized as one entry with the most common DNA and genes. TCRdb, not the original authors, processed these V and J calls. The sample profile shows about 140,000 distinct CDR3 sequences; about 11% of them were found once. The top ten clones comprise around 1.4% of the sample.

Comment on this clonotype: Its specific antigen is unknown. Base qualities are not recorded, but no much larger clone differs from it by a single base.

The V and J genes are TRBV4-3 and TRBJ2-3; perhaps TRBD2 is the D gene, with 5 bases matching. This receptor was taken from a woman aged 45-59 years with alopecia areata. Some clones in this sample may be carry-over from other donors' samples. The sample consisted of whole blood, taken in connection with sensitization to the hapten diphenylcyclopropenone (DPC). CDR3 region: CASSQDNGILDTQYF. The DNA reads TGCGCCAGCAGCCAAGATAACGGGATACTCGATACGCAGTATTTT.